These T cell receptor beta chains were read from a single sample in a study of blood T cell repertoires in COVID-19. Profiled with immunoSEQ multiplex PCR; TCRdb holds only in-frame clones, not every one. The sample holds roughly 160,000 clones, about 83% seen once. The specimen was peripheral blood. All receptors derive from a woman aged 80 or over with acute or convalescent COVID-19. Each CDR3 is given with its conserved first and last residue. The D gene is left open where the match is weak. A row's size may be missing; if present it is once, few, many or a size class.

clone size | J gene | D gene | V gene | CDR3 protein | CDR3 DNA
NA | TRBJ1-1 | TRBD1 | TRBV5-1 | CASSLTGDTEAFF | TGCGCCAGCAGCCTCACAGGGGACACTGAAGCTTTCTTT
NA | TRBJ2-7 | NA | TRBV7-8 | CASSLGGREFYEQYF | TGTGCCAGCAGCTTAGGGGGCAGGGAATTCTACGAGCAGTACTTC
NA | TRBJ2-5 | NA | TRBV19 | CASKSGDRETQYF | TGTGCCAGTAAGTCGGGGGACCGAGAGACCCAGTACTTC
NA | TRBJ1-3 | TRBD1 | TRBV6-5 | CASSYSGTETGNTIYF | TGTGCCAGCAGTTACTCCGGGACAGAGACTGGAAACACCATATATTTT
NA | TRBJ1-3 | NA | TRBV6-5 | CASSYSAGSGNTIYF | TGTGCCAGCAGTTACTCGGCGGGCTCTGGAAACACCATATATTTT
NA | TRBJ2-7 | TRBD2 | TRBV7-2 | CASSLVLAGSYEQYF | TGTGCCAGCAGCTTAGTACTAGCGGGGAGCTACGAGCAGTACTTC
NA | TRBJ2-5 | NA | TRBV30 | CAWSPGTGTQYF | TGTGCCTGGAGCCCCGGTACTGGGACCCAGTACTTC
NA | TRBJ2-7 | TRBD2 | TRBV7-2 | CASSSGLAGPNEQYF | TGTGCCAGCAGCTCCGGACTAGCGGGGCCCAACGAGCAGTACTTC
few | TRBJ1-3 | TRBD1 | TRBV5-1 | CASSFGTGEVTIYF | TGCGCCAGCAGCTTCGGGACAGGGGAAGTCACCATATATTTT
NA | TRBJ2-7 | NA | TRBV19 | CARGRRYEQYF | TGTGCCAGGGGGAGAAGGTACGAGCAGTACTTC
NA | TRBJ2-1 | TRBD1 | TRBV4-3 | CASSPDRGFYNEQFF | TGCGCCAGCAGCCCGGACAGGGGGTTTTACAATGAGCAGTTCTTC
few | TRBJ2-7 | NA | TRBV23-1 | CARSQSARMAPYEQYF | TGCGCCAGAAGTCAATCCGCTAGGATGGCACCCTACGAGCAGTACTTC
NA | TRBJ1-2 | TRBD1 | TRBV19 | CASSDRGNYGYTF | TGTGCCAGTAGCGACAGGGGGAACTATGGCTACACCTTC
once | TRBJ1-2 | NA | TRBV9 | CASSPQGFDGYTF | TGTGCCAGCAGCCCACAGGGATTCGATGGCTACACCTTC
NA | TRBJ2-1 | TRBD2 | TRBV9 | CASSVTLRTSGSFYNEQFF | TGTGCCAGCAGCGTAACTCTCCGGACTAGCGGGAGTTTCTACAATGAGCAGTTCTTC
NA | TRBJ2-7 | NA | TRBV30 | CAWSVLDRLYEQYF | TGTGCCTGGAGTGTACTCGACAGACTTTACGAGCAGTACTTC
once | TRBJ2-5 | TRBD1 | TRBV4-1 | CASSHLGGTGGQETQYF | TGCGCCAGCAGCCATCTTGGCGGGACAGGGGGCCAAGAGACCCAGTACTTC
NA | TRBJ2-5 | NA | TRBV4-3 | CASSQDRGNFETQYF | TGCGCCAGCAGCCAAGACAGGGGTAATTTCGAGACCCAGTACTTC
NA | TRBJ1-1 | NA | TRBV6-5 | CASSPTLNTEAFF | TGTGCCAGCAGTCCCACATTGAACACTGAAGCTTTCTTT
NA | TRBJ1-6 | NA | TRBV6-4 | CASSDHGDNSPLHF | TGTGCCAGCAGTGATCACGGGGATAATTCACCCCTCCACTTT
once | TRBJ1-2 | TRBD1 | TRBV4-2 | CASSQGGQGTRGYTF | TGTGCCAGCAGCCAGGGGGGACAGGGAACACGGGGCTACACCTTC
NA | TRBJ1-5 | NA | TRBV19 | CASKRTDNSNQPQHF | TGTGCCAGTAAGCGGACAGACAATAGCAATCAGCCCCAGCATTTT
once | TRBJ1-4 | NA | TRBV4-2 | CASSQDGRLNEKLFF | TGTGCCAGCAGCCAAGATGGCAGACTCAATGAAAAACTGTTTTTT
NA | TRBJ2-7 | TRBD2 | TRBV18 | CASSPTASGGSYEQYF | TGTGCCAGCTCACCAACGGCTAGCGGTGGATCCTACGAGCAGTACTTC
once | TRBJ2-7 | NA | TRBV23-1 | CASTAPKGQQPSYEQYF | TGCGCCAGCACTGCCCCAAAAGGACAGCAACCTTCCTACGAGCAGTACTTC
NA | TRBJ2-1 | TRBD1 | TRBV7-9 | CASSSTGTGDSEQFF | TGTGCCAGCAGTTCTACCGGGACAGGGGATTCGGAGCAGTTCTTC
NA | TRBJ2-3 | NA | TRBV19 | CASSTIPGQDTQYF | TGTGCCAGTAGTACAATACCAGGGCAAGATACGCAGTATTTT
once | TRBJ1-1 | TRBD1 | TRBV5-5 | CASSLTGAPNTEAFF | TGTGCCAGCAGCTTGACAGGGGCCCCGAACACTGAAGCTTTCTTT
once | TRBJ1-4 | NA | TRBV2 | CASSEQGLNEKLFF | TGTGCCAGCAGTGAGCAGGGCCTGAATGAAAAACTGTTTTTT
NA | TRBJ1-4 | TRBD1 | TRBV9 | CASSPSGTDHEKLFF | TGTGCCAGCAGCCCCTCCGGGACAGATCATGAAAAACTGTTTTTT
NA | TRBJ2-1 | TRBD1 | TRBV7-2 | CASSLTQGDSYNEQFF | TGTGCCAGCAGCTTAACTCAGGGGGACTCCTACAATGAGCAGTTCTTC
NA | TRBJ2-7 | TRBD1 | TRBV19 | CASSPGQFAEQYF | TGTGCCAGTAGTCCGGGACAGTTCGCCGAGCAGTACTTC
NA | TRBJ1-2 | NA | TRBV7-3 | CASSTGTGDGYTF | TGTGCCAGCTCCACCGGCACGGGGGATGGCTACACCTTC
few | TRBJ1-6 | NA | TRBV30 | CAWIAGSFNSPLHF | TGTGCCTGGATTGCGGGGAGCTTCAATTCACCCCTCCACTTT
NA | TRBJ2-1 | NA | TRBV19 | CASSISGSSRYYNEQFF | TGTGCCAGTAGTATTTCGGGTAGCTCCCGTTACTACAATGAGCAGTTCTTC
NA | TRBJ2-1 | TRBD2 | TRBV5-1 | CASSLELAGGGEQFF | TGCGCCAGCAGCTTGGAACTAGCGGGAGGGGGTGAGCAGTTCTTC
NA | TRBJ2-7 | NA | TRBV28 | CASRPGVHEQYF | TGTGCCAGCCGACCCGGGGTTCACGAGCAGTACTTC
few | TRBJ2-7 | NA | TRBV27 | CASSSSVFPYEQYF | TGTGCCAGCAGTTCATCCGTCTTCCCCTACGAGCAGTACTTC
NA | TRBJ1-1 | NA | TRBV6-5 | CASRTGITMNTEAFF | TGTGCCAGCAGAACCGGTATTACGATGAACACTGAAGCTTTCTTT
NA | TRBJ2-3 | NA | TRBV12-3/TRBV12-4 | CASSLNTDTQYF | TGTGCCAGCAGTCTAAACACAGATACGCAGTATTTT
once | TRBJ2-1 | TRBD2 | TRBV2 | CASSRDYTRYNEQFF | TGTGCCAGCAGCCGGGACTACACAAGATACAATGAGCAGTTCTTC
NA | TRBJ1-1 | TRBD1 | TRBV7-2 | CASTPRQGNTEAFF | TGTGCCAGCACCCCGAGACAGGGGAACACTGAAGCTTTCTTT